This TCR beta chain was observed in a study of T cells after posttransplantation cyclophosphamide. Study results and caveats: Blood and skin or GI T cell repertoires showed limited TRB overlap.

Germline V CDR1 and CDR2: KGHSH, LQKENI. V lost 1 base, J lost 3 bases, and 12 bases lay in between. The CDR3 consists of 16 residues. On the day of bone marrow donation, the related graft donor provided peripheral blood. Sequencing was performed with immunoSEQ multiplex PCR; in TCRdb, only in-frame clones are kept and a portion is missing. The sample yields approximately 30,000 clones, roughly 90% seen once. Comment on this clone: Its target is unknown.

The sample was PBMCs. The clonotype was recovered from a man aged 45-65 years. The chain recombines TRBV18 with TRBJ1-4; maybe TRBD1 (6 bases). For the CDR3, the DNA is TGTGCCAGCTCACCACGAGGGGGGGCGCCTAATGAAAAACTGTTTTTT. Its protein is CASSPRGGAPNEKLFF.